The source of this T cell receptor (beta chain) is a study of PD-1 blockade in classical Hodgkin lymphoma. Study context: Patients were given intravenous nivolumab, 3 mg/kg, every 2 weeks.

Study results and caveats: Nivolumab starters within 1 year of ASCT were excluded. When set against healthy donors, newly diagnosed patients were reported to show lower baseline TCR diversity. Whoever responded completely had baseline diversity much like that seen in newly diagnosed patients.

Turning to this clone: What it binds is unknown. A junction end diverges from the germline sequence, so it may reflect a read error.

Germline lookup yields CDR1 GTSNPN and CDR2 SVGIG (reference sequence). This CDR3 contains 10 residues. Autologous stem cell transplantation was followed by relapse in every patient, and brentuximab vedotin exposure varied. Assay used: immunoSEQ multiplex PCR; TCRdb lists only in-frame clones, some missing. The sample holds 35,000 to 50,000 clones, about 74% seen once. The V gene is TRBV30, the J gene TRBJ2-1; D is ambiguous. The sequencing used peripheral blood mononuclear cells (PBMCs), collected at baseline. This clonotype was obtained from a human donor with classical Hodgkin lymphoma. The CDR3 protein is CAWSVSFLVF. CDR3 DNA: TGTGCCTGGAGTGTCTCGTTTTTGGTCTTC.